These 4 T cell receptor beta chains share one sample of origin, sequenced in a study of blood T cell repertoires in COVID-19. Profiling relied on immunoSEQ multiplex PCR, and the TCRdb table lists in-frame clones only, not all of them. In the table there are about 310,000 clones, 89% of which are singletons. The sample was PBMCs or T cells enriched from blood (not recorded which). The source is a woman aged 25 to 39 who had recovered from COVID-19.

This chain uses TRBV5-1 with TRBJ2-1; TRBD2 aligns across 10 bases. Per the germline V gene, CDR1 is SGHRS and CDR2 is YFSETQ. Trimming took 5 bases from V and 6 from J; bases not matched to a gene: 8. This CDR3 is 15 amino acids long. Here the CDR3 reads CASSGGASGGNEQFF. The DNA of the CDR3 is TGCGCCAGCAGTGGGGGAGCTAGCGGGGGCAATGAGCAGTTCTTC.

This clone was seen a single time. The V gene is TRBV12-5, the J gene TRBJ1-5, with TRBD1 matching over 12 bases. There are 17 residues in the CDR3. Germline CDR1 and CDR2: LGHNT and FRNRAP. V dropped 2 bases and J dropped 7; count of bases not matched to a gene: 9. CDR3 loop: CASGLTQTGTGGQPQHF. The CDR3 DNA sequence: TGTGCTAGTGGTTTGACCCAGACCGGGACAGGGGGCCAGCCCCAGCATTTT.

The chain uses TRBV15 and TRBJ2-1; D not resolved. Germline CDR1 reads LNHNV; CDR2 reads YYDKDF (reference sequence). The CDR3 runs to 15 residues. Between the trimmed V and J ends, which lost 0 bases and 6 bases, there was a span of 12 bases. CDR3 amino acids: CATSREGSVVNEQFF. The CDR3 DNA sequence: TGTGCCACCAGCAGAGAGGGCAGTGTGGTCAATGAGCAGTTCTTC.

The gene calls are TRBV2 and TRBJ1-6; TRBD1 matches 9 bases. V lost 8 bases and J lost 7; bases outside the gene matches: 6. Germline V lookup: CDR1 SNHLY, CDR2 FYNNEI. The length of the CDR3 is 14 residues. For the CDR3, the DNA is TGTGCCAGCGTCTGGACAGGGGAAAATTCACCCCTCCACTTT. It yields the protein CASVWTGENSPLHF.